One sample yielded the 14 T cell receptor beta chains listed below, sequenced in a study of beta chain features in type 1 diabetes. Study outcomes and limitations: TCRB CDR3s were moderately but significantly shorter in Type 1 diabetes patients in all four CD4+ subsets.

All of the isolated RNA was reverse transcribed, so expressed TCRB transcripts were sequenced. TCRdb's copy holds only in-frame clones and misses some; the assay was immunoSEQ multiplex PCR. The sample carries about 230,000 clones, roughly 16% recorded once. The antigens of these receptors remain unknown. The sample was naive CD4+ T cells from blood. The receptors here all came from a man younger than 40 with type 1 diabetes.

The chain links TRBV10-3 to TRBJ1-2; 8 bases line up with TRBD1. V shed 6 bases and J 8 bases; nucleotides not matched to a gene: 8. Germline V gene sequence: CDR1 ENHRY, CDR2 SYGVKD. CDR3 length: 13 amino acids. DNA for the CDR3: TGTGCCATCAGGACGCAGGGGGCGTACGGCTACACCTTC. Translated: CAIRTQGAYGYTF.

This clone was counted a few times. The J gene is TRBJ2-5, the V gene TRBV4-2; D is unresolved. CDR3 length: 11 amino acids. CDR1 and CDR2 (germline): LGHNA, YNFKEQ. The V and J ends lost 0 bases and 7 bases respectively, with 3 bases between them. The CDR3 region has the DNA TGTGCCAGCAGCCAAGAGAGGACCCAGTACTTC. Amino acid sequence: CASSQERTQYF.

The chain couples TRBV6-6 to TRBJ2-7; D call uncertain. This CDR3 comprises 12 residues. Trimming took 6 bases from V and 10 from J, leaving 16 bases between them. CDR1 is MNHNY and CDR2 is SVGAGI in the germline V gene (reference sequence). CDR3 sequence: CASRGGQSNQYF. DNA for the CDR3: TGTGCCAGCAGAGGCGGCCAGTCAAATCAGTACTTC.

This chain connects TRBV19 to TRBJ2-1; TRBD2 is a possible D gene (6 bases). The CDR3 is 15 amino acids. V dropped 6 bases and J dropped 7 bases, with 19 bases sitting between them. From germline, CDR1 is LNHDA and CDR2 SQIVND (reference sequence). Here the CDR3 reads CASRTEGRAENEQFF. The CDR3, as DNA: TGTGCCAGTAGAACGGAGGGCCGGGCAGAGAATGAGCAGTTCTTC. The whole variable domain, filled in from reference TRBV19 and TRBJ2-1, reads DGGITQSPKYLFRKEGQNVTLSCEQNLNHDAMYWYRQDPGQGLRLIYYSQIVNDFQKGDIAEGYSVSREKKESFPLTVTSAQKNPTAFYLCASRTEGRAENEQFFGPGTRLTVL.

In DNA form, the CDR3 reads TGTGCCAGCAGCGCCGGGACAAATCTTGCTTTCTTT. It translates to CASSAGTNLAFF. The V and J genes are TRBV9 and TRBJ1-1; D may be TRBD1 (6 bases). This CDR3 contains 12 residues. CDR1 is SGDLS, CDR2 YYNGEE, per germline. V was trimmed by 3 bases and J by 11 bases, leaving 14 bases between them.

This clone was detected only a few times. The chain is built from TRBV28 and TRBJ1-5; D remains unclear. This CDR3 has 12 residues. V gave up 2 bases and J gave up 6 bases, with 5 bases separating them. Germline V gene sequence: CDR1 MDHEN, CDR2 SYDVKM. The CDR3 sequence: CASSLELQPQHF. As DNA, the CDR3 is TGTGCCAGCAGTTTAGAACTTCAGCCCCAGCATTTT.

This clone was detected a few times. One junction end disagrees with the germline gene, perhaps due to a read error. The rearrangement uses TRBV2 and TRBJ2-7; TRBD1 matches at 7 bases. This CDR3 has 12 residues. Germline loops: CDR1 SNHLY, CDR2 FYNNEI. CDR3 residues: CASSPLRDRELF. In DNA form, the CDR3 reads TGTGCCAGCAGTCCTCTCCGGGACAGAGAACTGTTC.

This chain uses TRBV6-5 with TRBJ2-1; D remains unclear. Germline lookup yields CDR1 MNHEY and CDR2 SVGAGI. Trimming shortened V by 1 base and J by 6 bases, and 1 base separated the two germline ends. This CDR3 is built from 11 residues. CDR3 in DNA: TGTGCCAGCAGTTACTTCAATGAGCAGTTCTTC. It codes for CASSYFNEQFF.

In this sample, this clone turned up a few times. V and J are TRBV9 and TRBJ2-1; TRBD2 agrees at 7 bases. Germline CDR1 reads SGDLS; CDR2 reads YYNGEE. The CDR3 is made up of 16 amino acids. V dropped 0 bases and J dropped 2; count of bases not matched to a gene: 5. The CDR3: CASSVGGGSAYNEQFF. The CDR3 DNA follows: TGTGCCAGCAGCGTAGGAGGCGGGAGCGCCTACAATGAGCAGTTCTTC.

This clone was seen more than once but under ten times. Within the sample, other DNA sequences also encode this same CDR3. CDR3 sequence: CASSPLRANVLTF. The CDR3 DNA reads TGTGCCAGCAGCCCCCTGAGGGCCAACGTCCTGACTTTC. The chain combines TRBV28 with TRBJ2-6; D remains unclear. The germline V gene encodes CDR1 MDHEN and CDR2 SYDVKM. Trimming shortened V by 6 bases and J by 5 bases, and 8 bases separated the two germline ends. This CDR3 region has 13 residues.

The gene calls are TRBV7-9 and TRBJ1-1; D possibly corresponds to TRBD1 (6 bases). CDR1 and CDR2 (germline): SEHNR, FQNEAQ (reference sequence). The CDR3 consists of 13 residues. The V gene lost 6 bases and the J gene lost 1 base, with 9 bases spanning the gap. The CDR3 DNA follows: TGTGCCAGCAGGTTACAGGGGAACACTGAAGCTTTCTTT. Translating it yields CASRLQGNTEAFF.

The CDR3 here is CATSGQGVYEQYF. The CDR3 DNA is TGTGCCACCTCGGGACAGGGGGTCTACGAGCAGTACTTC. The rearrangement links TRBV10-3 to TRBJ2-7; the match to TRBD1 covers 11 bases. The V gene's germline CDR1 is ENHRY and CDR2 SYGVKD. The CDR3 extends over 13 amino acids. V was clipped by 10 bases and J by 3 bases; unmatched bases: 5.

The chain links TRBV9 to TRBJ1-4, with a possible D match to TRBD1 (6 bases). The germline V gene encodes CDR1 SGDLS and CDR2 YYNGEE. Trimming removed 1 base from V and 5 bases from J, with 15 bases in between. This CDR3 contains 16 residues. The CDR3 bases are TGTGCCAGCAGCGTACAGCCGGGGGCCCCGAATGAAAAACTGTTTTTT. Translation gives CASSVQPGAPNEKLFF.

This rearrangement joins TRBV7-8 to TRBJ2-5; D is possibly TRBD1 (6 bases). This CDR3 is built from 17 residues. V was shortened by 4 bases and J by 9 bases, with 27 bases between the two germline ends. Germline V gene data show CDR1 as SGHVS and CDR2 as FQNEAQ. The CDR3 is CASSSARTGRGLEAQYF. The DNA for the CDR3 is TGTGCCAGCAGCTCCGCAAGAACCGGCAGGGGCCTTGAGGCCCAGTACTTC.